This TCR beta chain was sequenced during a study of shared clonotypes between healthy human individuals. Study-wide findings and caveats: Among donors, clonotype sharing was expected to be affected by sequencing depth.

With respect to this clone: Its target is unknown.

Trimming took 1 base from V and 3 from J, leaving 13 bases between them. The CDR3 loop spans 16 amino acids. CDR1 SGHVS and CDR2 FQNEAQ come from the germline V gene. Naive-designated CD8 cells lacked CD45RO, were positively enriched for CCR7, and omitted terminally differentiated effector memory CD45RA+ cells. TCRdb keeps only in-frame clones here, not all; method: immunoSEQ multiplex PCR. The sample lists about 2.1 million clones; approximately 92% were seen once. J is TRBJ1-5 and V is TRBV7-8; TRBD1 is a possible D gene (5 bases). The source material was naive CD8+ T cells from PBMCs. This sequence was found in a man aged 18-30 years in good health. Some clones in this sample may be carry-over from other donors' samples. CDR3 nucleotides: TGTGCCAGCAGCTTAGATCAGGGTTTGACCAATCAGCCCCAGCATTTT. This translates into CASSLDQGLTNQPQHF.